This T cell receptor beta chain was sequenced during a study of cytomegalovirus exposure and HLA in healthy donors. Method: immunoSEQ multiplex PCR; TCRdb's copy keeps in-frame clones and lacks some. Here the sample spans 100,000 to 150,000 clones, approximately 91% being singletons. The germline V gene has CDR1 MGHRA and CDR2 YSYEKL. This CDR3 contains 16 residues. With 2 bases clipped from V and 0 bases from J, the junction kept 7 bases outside the gene matches. The sequenced sample was PBMCs. The V call is TRBV4-1, the J call TRBJ2-7; 7 bases agree with TRBD1. The sequence came from a woman under 30 in good health and CMV-seronegative. The CDR3 region has the DNA TGCGCCAGCAGCCAACACCCGACAGGGTACTCCTACGAGCAGTACTTC. Protein: CASSQHPTGYSYEQYF.